The sequence of this T cell receptor beta chain was determined in a study of T cell responses to AZD1222 COVID-19 vaccine. Here immunoSEQ multiplex PCR was the method, and the copy in TCRdb shows in-frame clones only, minus some. The sample yields approximately 100,000 clones, 70% to 90% seen once. Trimming left V 2 bases short and J 6 bases short, with 8 bases between. Germline V gene lookup returns CDR1 SGHAT and CDR2 FQNNGV. This CDR3 comprises 12 residues. Sequencing used peripheral blood, obtained 28 days after the second AZD1222 dose. This sequence joins TRBV11-2 and TRBJ2-7; D is ambiguous. This sequence originates from an adult who received the AZD1222 COVID-19 vaccine. The DNA for the CDR3 is TGTGCCAGCAGCTTAATTTTAACCGAGCAGTACTTC. It translates to CASSLILTEQYF.